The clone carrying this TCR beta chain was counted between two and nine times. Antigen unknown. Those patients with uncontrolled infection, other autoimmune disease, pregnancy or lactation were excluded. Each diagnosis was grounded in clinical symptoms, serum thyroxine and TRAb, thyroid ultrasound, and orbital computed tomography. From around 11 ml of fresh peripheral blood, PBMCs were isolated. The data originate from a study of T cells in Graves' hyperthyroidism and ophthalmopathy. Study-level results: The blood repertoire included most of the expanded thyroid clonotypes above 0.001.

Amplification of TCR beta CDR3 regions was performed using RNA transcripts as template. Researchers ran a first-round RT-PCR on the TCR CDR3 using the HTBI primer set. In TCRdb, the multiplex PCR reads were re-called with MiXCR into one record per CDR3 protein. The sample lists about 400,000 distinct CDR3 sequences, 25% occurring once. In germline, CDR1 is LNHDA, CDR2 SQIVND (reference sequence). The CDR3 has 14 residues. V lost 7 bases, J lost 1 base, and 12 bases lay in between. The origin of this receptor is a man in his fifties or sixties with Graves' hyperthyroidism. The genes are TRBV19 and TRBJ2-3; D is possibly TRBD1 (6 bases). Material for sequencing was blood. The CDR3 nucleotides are TGTGCCAGTACTGGGTCAGGGGGCACAGATACGCAGTATTTT. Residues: CASTGSGGTDTQYF.